Listed here is a single T cell receptor (beta chain). The junction and the germline gene differ at one end; a read error may be behind it. CDR3 length: 17 amino acids. Germline-derived CDR1 and CDR2 are SGHAT and FQNNGV. TCRdb's table, derived via immunoSEQ multiplex PCR, lists solely in-frame clones and lacks some. The data show some 320,000 clones, roughly 85% seen once. The entry originates in a study of blood T cell repertoires in COVID-19. The sample taken for sequencing was PBMCs or T cells enriched from blood (not recorded which). The sequence was obtained from a young woman who had been exposed to COVID-19. This chain connects TRBV11-2 to TRBJ1-2; D is ambiguous. CDR3 sequence reads: CASSRRVGVNTNYGYTF. As DNA, the CDR3 is TGTGCCAGCAGCCGGCGTGTTGGCGTAAACACTAATTATGGCTACACCTTC.